Listed here are 30 T cell receptor beta chains from one sample, sequenced in a study of T cell repertoires in urothelial bladder cancer (dated by TCRdb to between 2019 and 2020). Preparation of the library involved the immunoSEQ multiplex PCR assay. TCRdb stores this immuneACCESS table with in-frame sequences only. Part of the clones is absent; in the studies checked, under half of the shortfall reflects unresolved V genes, and no reason is known for the rest. For this sample there are around 12,000 clones; 66% appear just once. The ten largest clonotypes hold roughly 8.7% of the sample. Sequencing was carried out using tumor-infiltrating cells from bladder cancer. Receptor source: a human donor with urothelial carcinoma.

As for this clone: The junction departs from germline at one end; a sequencing error may be responsible. This chain uses TRBV13 with TRBJ1-2, with no clear D. The CDR3 covers 14 residues. The germline gives CDR1 PRHDT, CDR2 FYEKMQ (reference sequence). The CDR3 coding sequence is TGTGCCACCAGCACGGTGGCGGGAGCCTATGGCTACACCTTC. It codes for CATSTVAGAYGYTF.

V gene TRBV30 combines with J gene TRBJ1-6; D is possibly TRBD1 (6 bases). V was trimmed by 6 bases and J by 7 bases, leaving 19 bases between them. The CDR3 covers 15 residues. Germline V gene data show CDR1 as GTSNPN and CDR2 as SVGIG (reference sequence). CDR3 sequence: CACTPTFTGNSPLHF. CDR3 sequence (DNA): TGTGCCTGCACCCCGACCTTCACAGGGAATTCACCCCTCCACTTT.

CDR3 in amino acids: CSGSGDNYGYTF. In DNA form, the CDR3 reads TGCAGCGGCAGTGGGGACAACTATGGCTACACCTTC. This chain links TRBV29-1 with TRBJ1-2, with D tentatively TRBD1 (5 bases). The CDR3 runs 12 residues. CDR1 and CDR2 from the germline V gene are SQVTM and ANQGSEA. Trimming stripped 7 bases from V and 2 bases from J, with 11 bases between.

The V and J genes are TRBV5-4 and TRBJ1-3; D is undetermined. The CDR3 is made up of 14 amino acids. With 0 bases removed from V and 0 bases from J, the gap between germline ends came to 4 bases. Germline CDR1 reads SGHNT; CDR2 reads YYREEE (reference sequence). In DNA, the CDR3 is TGTGCCAGCAGCTTGGGGGGCTCTGGAAACACCATATATTTT. This translates into CASSLGGSGNTIYF.

This rearrangement joins TRBV7-6 to TRBJ2-3, with D unresolved. Germline-derived CDR1 and CDR2 are SGHVS and FNYEAQ. V lost 5 bases and J lost 1, with 10 bases in between. There are 14 residues in the CDR3. As DNA, the CDR3 is TGTGCCAGCAGCCCTGACGTAGGCACAGATACGCAGTATTTT. Translated, it gives CASSPDVGTDTQYF.

J is TRBJ1-1 and V is TRBV7-3; no definite D call. Germline V gene sequence: CDR1 SGHTA, CDR2 FQGTGA. V lost 2 bases and J 5 bases, leaving 9 bases between the germline ends. The CDR3 has 13 amino acids. The CDR3 coding sequence is TGTGCCAGCAGCTTAGACCCCGGGACTGAAGCTTTCTTT. Amino acids: CASSLDPGTEAFF.

Only a few counts were recorded for this clone. This rearrangement joins TRBV19 to TRBJ1-3; the D is unclear. This CDR3 contains 15 residues. V dropped 6 bases and J dropped 0 bases, with 12 bases sitting between them. Germline V gene sequence: CDR1 LNHDA, CDR2 SQIVND (reference sequence). CDR3 sequence reads: CASRDPMLSGNTIYF. In DNA form, the CDR3 reads TGTGCCAGTAGGGACCCTATGCTCTCTGGAAACACCATATATTTT.

The chain employs TRBV11-2 and TRBJ2-2; TRBD1 agrees at 8 bases. The V gene end was trimmed by 6 bases and the J gene end by 6 bases; junction bases not matched to a gene: 3. Looked up from germline, CDR1 is SGHAT and CDR2 is FQNNGV. CDR3 length equals 13 residues. The CDR3 DNA follows: TGTGCCAGCAGGGACAGGGAGGCCGGGGAGCTGTTTTTT. This sequence encodes CASRDREAGELFF.

The V and J genes are TRBV6-5 and TRBJ1-4, with a weak D call TRBD1 (5 bases). CDR3 size: 14 residues. V was cut by 1 base and J by 7 bases, with 10 bases left in between. Per germline, CDR1 MNHEY and CDR2 SVGAGI. The CDR3 reads CASSYWVGGEKLFF. CDR3 DNA: TGTGCCAGCAGTTACTGGGTTGGGGGTGAAAAACTGTTTTTT.

The genes are TRBV6-5 and TRBJ1-4; no clear D. The CDR3 runs to 12 residues. CDR1 is MNHEY, CDR2 SVGAGI, per germline. The germline V and J ends were trimmed by 6 bases and 7 bases, with 9 bases remaining between them. The chain's CDR3 is CASSLKREKLFF. The CDR3 nucleotides are TGTGCCAGCAGCCTAAAGCGTGAAAAACTGTTTTTT.

J is TRBJ1-1 and V is TRBV18; D gene ambiguous. Germline assignment: CDR1 KGHSH and CDR2 LQKENI. This CDR3 region has 14 residues. Trimming stripped 2 bases from V and 0 bases from J, with 7 bases between. In DNA form, the CDR3 reads TGTGCCAGCTCACCAGCCGCAATGAACACTGAAGCTTTCTTT. Its translation: CASSPAAMNTEAFF. The entire variable domain, with the rest obtained from reference TRBV18 and TRBJ1-1, is as follows: NAGVMQNPRHLVRRRGQEARLRCSPMKGHSHVYWYRQLPEEGLKFMVYLQKENIIDESGMPKERFSAEFPKEGPSILRIQQVVRGDSAAYFCASSPAAMNTEAFFGQGTRLTVV.

V is TRBV7-6 and J is TRBJ1-5; no clear D gene. The CDR3 loop spans 15 amino acids. Germline V gives CDR1 SGHVS, CDR2 FNYEAQ. V lost 0 bases, J lost 0 bases, and 6 bases lay in between. DNA for the CDR3: TGTGCCAGCAGCTTAGCAGGAAATAGCAATCAGCCCCAGCATTTT. Translating gives CASSLAGNSNQPQHF.

V usage is TRBV18 and J usage is TRBJ2-4; 10 bases map to TRBD1. V lost 6 bases, J lost 0 bases, and 11 bases stayed unmatched. CDR3 length: 18 amino acids. CDR1 is KGHSH and CDR2 is LQKENI in the germline V gene. CDR3 amino acids: CASSRSTGTGVAKNIQYF. The CDR3 region has the DNA TGTGCCAGCTCCCGCTCCACCGGGACAGGGGTAGCCAAAAACATTCAGTACTTC.

The count of this clone is one. The gene calls are TRBV18 and TRBJ1-6; D gene ambiguous. V was clipped by 2 bases and J by 0 bases, with 17 bases between them. CDR3 length equals 19 residues. Germline CDR1 KGHSH, CDR2 LQKENI. CDR3 nucleotide sequence: TGTGCCAGCTCACCAGCCAGTTCAGTCGGGCCCTCCTATAATTCACCCCTCCACTTT. It encodes CASSPASSVGPSYNSPLHF.

The chain has TRBV5-1 and TRBJ2-3, with 11 positions matching TRBD2. CDR1 and CDR2 from the germline V gene are SGHRS and YFSETQ. The CDR3 spans 17 residues. Trimming cost V 0 bases and J 3 bases; bases outside gene matches: 6. The CDR3 DNA is TGCGCCAGCAGCTTGGGACCGACTAGCGGGGATACAGATACGCAGTATTTT. Translating it yields CASSLGPTSGDTDTQYF.

The CDR3 loop is CAWSGTSGGTSFQETQYF. DNA of the CDR3: TGTGCCTGGAGTGGGACTAGCGGGGGAACCAGCTTCCAAGAGACCCAGTACTTC. The chain uses TRBV30 and TRBJ2-5, with 13 positions matching TRBD2. Germline assignment: CDR1 GTSNPN and CDR2 SVGIG (reference sequence). This CDR3 contains 18 residues. The trim removed 1 base at V and 1 base at J, leaving 9 bases unmatched.

The J gene is TRBJ2-7, the V gene TRBV9; TRBD1 or TRBD2 may be the D gene (7 bases each). Trimming cost V 0 bases and J 2 bases, with 12 bases left between them. There are 15 residues in the CDR3. Looked up from germline, CDR1 is SGDLS and CDR2 is YYNGEE. In DNA form, the CDR3 reads TGTGCCAGCAGCGTAGCCCAGGGGGGGACCTACGAGCAGTACTTC. Protein product: CASSVAQGGTYEQYF.

The chain's CDR3 is CASSKETGTYEQYV. The CDR3, as DNA: TGTGCCAGCAGCAAAGAGACAGGCACCTACGAGCAGTACGTC. This chain connects TRBV21-1 to TRBJ2-7; the table's D call, TRBD1, was not checked against the DNA. TRBV21-1 counts as a pseudogene. The CDR3 has 14 amino acids.

This chain links TRBV6-6 with TRBJ1-4; 8 nucleotides align to TRBD1. Unmatched junction bases numbered 8, after V lost 6 bases and J lost 5 bases. The germline V gene encodes CDR1 MNHNY and CDR2 SVGAGI (reference sequence). The CDR3 totals 15 residues. Here the CDR3 DNA reads TGTGCCAGCAGCCCCGACAGGGGAGGAAATGAAAAACTGTTTTTT. This encodes CASSPDRGGNEKLFF.

The rearrangement joins TRBV7-6 to TRBJ2-1; either TRBD1 or TRBD2 may fit D (5 bases each). The length of the CDR3 is 13 residues. V was trimmed by 5 bases and J by 10 bases, leaving 15 bases between them. Germline values: CDR1 SGHVS, CDR2 FNYEAQ. CDR3 DNA sequence: TGTGCCAGCAGCCCCCAGGAAGGGGACGAGCAGTTCTTC. Translating it yields CASSPQEGDEQFF.

The gene calls are TRBV9 and TRBJ2-2, with D perhaps TRBD2 (6 bases). CDR3 length equals 15 residues. Trimming shortened V by 4 bases and J by 1 base, and 11 bases separated the two germline ends. CDR1 and CDR2 (germline): SGDLS, YYNGEE. The CDR3 nucleotides read TGTGCCAGCAGCCCCGCGGGGCGGAACACCGGGGAGCTGTTTTTT. Protein sequence: CASSPAGRNTGELFF.

This clone was counted a few times. This chain joins TRBV5-1 and TRBJ2-2, with D possibly being TRBD1 or TRBD2 (5 bases each). This CDR3 is 15 amino acids long. Trimming took 6 bases from V and 4 from J, leaving 16 bases between them. In germline, CDR1 is SGHRS, CDR2 YFSETQ. The CDR3 protein is CASKGTPTATGELFF. The DNA for the CDR3 is TGCGCCAGCAAAGGGACCCCTACGGCCACCGGGGAGCTGTTTTTT.

CDR3 bases: TGTGCCAGCAGCCAAGATCTTCCACTAGCGGGGGGCACAGATACGCAGTATTTT. As protein: CASSQDLPLAGGTDTQYF. This chain links TRBV4-2 with TRBJ2-3; 11 bases fit TRBD2. J was trimmed by 1 base and V by 0 bases; bases with no gene match: 6. This CDR3 contains 18 residues. Germline CDR1 and CDR2: LGHNA and YNFKEQ.

The V and J genes are TRBV19 and TRBJ2-7, with TRBD2 as a possible D gene (5 bases). Trimming cost V 5 bases and J 3 bases, with 14 bases left between them. The CDR3 has 14 amino acids. Per germline, CDR1 LNHDA and CDR2 SQIVND (reference sequence). DNA of the CDR3: TGTGCCAGTAGTCCCGCCGGGGATAACTACGAGCAGTACTTC. It codes for CASSPAGDNYEQYF.

There are a few counts of this clone. The gene calls are TRBV5-4 and TRBJ2-7; 9 bases are shared with TRBD2. This CDR3 contains 17 residues. The V gene's germline CDR1 is SGHNT and CDR2 YYREEE (reference sequence). The J segment lost 2 bases and the V segment lost 5 bases, leaving 14 bases of the junction unmatched. CDR3 sequence reads: CASRWAREAGGPYEQYF. The CDR3 DNA sequence: TGTGCCAGCAGATGGGCCCGGGAAGCGGGGGGCCCCTACGAGCAGTACTTC.

Comments on this clone: The junction departs from the called germline gene at one end, perhaps through a read error. Here the CDR3 reads CVSSLDRGPGNTIYF. The CDR3 DNA reads as TGTGTCAGCAGCTTAGACAGGGGGCCTGGAAACACCATATATTTT. The V call is TRBV7-2, the J call TRBJ1-3, with 10 nucleotides matching TRBD1. The CDR3 spans 15 residues. CDR1 and CDR2 from the germline V gene are SGHTA and FQGNSA.

Only one count was recorded for this clone. The CDR3: CASSLTGGQPQHF. In DNA, the CDR3 is TGTGCCAGCAGCCTCACAGGGGGTCAGCCCCAGCATTTT. The V call is TRBV7-2, the J call TRBJ1-5, with TRBD1 matching 8 bases. Germline lookup yields CDR1 SGHTA and CDR2 FQGNSA. The V gene end was trimmed by 5 bases and the J gene end by 6 bases; junction bases not matched to a gene: 3. This CDR3 has 13 amino acids.

The rearrangement links TRBV13 to TRBJ2-5; 8 nucleotides agree with TRBD1. The CDR3 is 16 residues long. Germline trimming cut 6 bases from V and 5 bases from J; bases unmatched to any gene: 14. The germline V gene encodes CDR1 PRHDT and CDR2 FYEKMQ (reference sequence). The CDR3 reads CASSTNRRGRRETQYF. In nucleotides, the CDR3 is TGTGCCAGCAGTACAAATCGCAGGGGGCGCAGGGAGACCCAGTACTTC. The whole variable domain, filled in from reference TRBV13 and TRBJ2-5, reads AAGVIQSPRHLIKEKRETATLKCYPIPRHDTVYWYQQGPGQDPQFLISFYEKMQSDKGSIPDRFSAQQFSDYHSELNMSSLELGDSALYFCASSTNRRGRRETQYFGPGTRLLVL.

The V gene is TRBV30, the J gene TRBJ1-1; possible D gene TRBD1, 6 bases. The germline V gene has CDR1 GTSNPN and CDR2 SVGIG (reference sequence). The CDR3 covers 15 residues. Trimming took 1 base from V and 3 from J, leaving 15 bases between them. The DNA of the CDR3 is TGTGCCTGGAGTGAAGGAGTAGGGGGGGACACTGAAGCTTTCTTT. Its translation is CAWSEGVGGDTEAFF.

The chain uses TRBV18 and TRBJ2-7; D gene ambiguous. Trimming left V 2 bases short and J 2 bases short, with 7 bases between. The length of the CDR3 is 13 residues. Per germline, CDR1 KGHSH and CDR2 LQKENI. The CDR3 sequence: CASSPVRTYEQYF. The CDR3 bases are TGTGCCAGCTCACCAGTCAGGACCTACGAGCAGTACTTC.